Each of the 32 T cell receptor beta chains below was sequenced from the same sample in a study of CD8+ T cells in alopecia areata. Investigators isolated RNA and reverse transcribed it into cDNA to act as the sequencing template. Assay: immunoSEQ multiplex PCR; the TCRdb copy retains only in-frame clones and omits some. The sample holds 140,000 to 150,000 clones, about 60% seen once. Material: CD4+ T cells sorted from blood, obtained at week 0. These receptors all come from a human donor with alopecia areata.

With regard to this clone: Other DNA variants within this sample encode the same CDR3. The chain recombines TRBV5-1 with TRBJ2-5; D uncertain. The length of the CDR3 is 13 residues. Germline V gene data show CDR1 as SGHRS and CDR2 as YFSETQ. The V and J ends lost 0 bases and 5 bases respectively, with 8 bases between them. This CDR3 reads CASSLGTQETQYF. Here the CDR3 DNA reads TGCGCCAGCAGCTTGGGAACCCAGGAGACCCAGTACTTC.

CDR3 region: CASSPPSGVTDTQYF. DNA for the CDR3: TGCGCCAGCAGCCCTCCTAGCGGGGTTACAGATACGCAGTATTTT. The rearrangement joins TRBV4-1 to TRBJ2-3, with TRBD2 identical over 9 bases. This CDR3 spans 15 amino acids. The germline gives CDR1 MGHRA, CDR2 YSYEKL. With V trimmed by 4 bases and J by 3 bases, 5 bases remained unmatched.

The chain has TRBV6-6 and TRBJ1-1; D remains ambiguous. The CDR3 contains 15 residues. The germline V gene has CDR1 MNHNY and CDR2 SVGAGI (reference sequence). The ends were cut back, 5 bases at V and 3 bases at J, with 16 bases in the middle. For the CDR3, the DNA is TGTGCCAGCAGTACCCCCACGGGCTGGGACACTGAAGCTTTCTTT. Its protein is CASSTPTGWDTEAFF.

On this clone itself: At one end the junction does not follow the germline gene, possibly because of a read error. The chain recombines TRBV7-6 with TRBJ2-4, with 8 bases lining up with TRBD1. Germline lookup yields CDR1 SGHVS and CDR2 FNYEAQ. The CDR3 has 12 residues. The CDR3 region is CASSLGTGNVSF. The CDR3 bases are TGTGCCAGCAGCTTAGGGACAGGGAATGTCAGCTTC.

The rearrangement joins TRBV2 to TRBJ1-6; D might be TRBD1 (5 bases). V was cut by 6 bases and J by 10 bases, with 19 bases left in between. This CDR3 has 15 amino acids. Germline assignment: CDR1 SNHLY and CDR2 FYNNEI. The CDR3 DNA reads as TGTGCCAGCAGCTACAGGAGGAAAACCAACTCACCCCTCCACTTT. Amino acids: CASSYRRKTNSPLHF. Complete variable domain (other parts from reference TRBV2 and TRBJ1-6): EPEVTQTPSHQVTQMGQEVILRCVPISNHLYFYWYRQILGQKVEFLVSFYNNEISEKSEIFDDQFSVERPDGSNFTLKIRSTKLEDSAMYFCASSYRRKTNSPLHFGNGTRLTVT.

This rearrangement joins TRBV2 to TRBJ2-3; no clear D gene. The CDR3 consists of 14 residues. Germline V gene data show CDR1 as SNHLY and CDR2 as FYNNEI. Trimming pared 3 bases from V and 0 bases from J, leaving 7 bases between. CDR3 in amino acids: CASSETFSTDTQYF. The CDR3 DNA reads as TGTGCCAGCAGTGAGACTTTTAGCACAGATACGCAGTATTTT.

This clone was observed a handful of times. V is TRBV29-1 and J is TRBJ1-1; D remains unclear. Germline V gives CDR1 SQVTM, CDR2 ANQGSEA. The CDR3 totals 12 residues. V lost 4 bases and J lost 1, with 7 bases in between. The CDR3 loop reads CSVGAWNTEAFF. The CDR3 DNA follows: TGCAGCGTTGGCGCCTGGAACACTGAAGCTTTCTTT.

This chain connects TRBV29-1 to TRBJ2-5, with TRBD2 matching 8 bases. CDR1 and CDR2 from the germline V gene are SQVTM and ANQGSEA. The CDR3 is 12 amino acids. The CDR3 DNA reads TGCGGGGGCGGGGGGCCCTCGGAGACCCAGTACTTC. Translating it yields CGGGGPSETQYF.

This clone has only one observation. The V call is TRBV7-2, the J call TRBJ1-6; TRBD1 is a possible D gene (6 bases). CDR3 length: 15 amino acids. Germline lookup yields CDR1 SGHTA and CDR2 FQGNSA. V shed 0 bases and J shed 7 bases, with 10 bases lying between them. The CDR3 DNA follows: TGTGCCAGCAGCTTAGCCGGGACAAGAAATTCACCCCTCCACTTT. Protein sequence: CASSLAGTRNSPLHF.

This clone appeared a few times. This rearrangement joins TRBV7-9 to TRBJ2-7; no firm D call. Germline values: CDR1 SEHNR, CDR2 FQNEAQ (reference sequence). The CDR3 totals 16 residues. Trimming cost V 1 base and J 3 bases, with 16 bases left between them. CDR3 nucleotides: TGTGCCAGCAGCTTAGACCGACAATTTATCAACTACGAGCAGTACTTC. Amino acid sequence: CASSLDRQFINYEQYF.

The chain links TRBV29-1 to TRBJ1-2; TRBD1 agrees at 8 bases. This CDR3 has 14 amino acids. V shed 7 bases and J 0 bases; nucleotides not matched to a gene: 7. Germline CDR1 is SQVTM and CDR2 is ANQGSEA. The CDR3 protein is CSATGAPANYGYTF. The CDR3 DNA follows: TGCAGCGCGACAGGGGCACCTGCTAACTATGGCTACACCTTC.

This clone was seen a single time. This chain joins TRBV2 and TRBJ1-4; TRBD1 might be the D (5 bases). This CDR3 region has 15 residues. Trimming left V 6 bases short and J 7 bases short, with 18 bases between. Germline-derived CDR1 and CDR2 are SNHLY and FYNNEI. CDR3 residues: CASRPGTQLSEKLFF. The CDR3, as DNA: TGTGCCAGCAGACCCGGGACCCAATTAAGTGAAAAACTGTTTTTT. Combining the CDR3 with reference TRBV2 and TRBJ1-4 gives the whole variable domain EPEVTQTPSHQVTQMGQEVILRCVPISNHLYFYWYRQILGQKVEFLVSFYNNEISEKSEIFDDQFSVERPDGSNFTLKIRSTKLEDSAMYFCASRPGTQLSEKLFFGSGTQLSVL.

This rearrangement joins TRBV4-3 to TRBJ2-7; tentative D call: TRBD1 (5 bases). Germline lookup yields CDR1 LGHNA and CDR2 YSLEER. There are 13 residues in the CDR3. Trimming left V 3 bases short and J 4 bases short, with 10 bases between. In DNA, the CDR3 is TGCGCCAGCAGCCATACCCAGGGTTACGAGCAGTACTTC. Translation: CASSHTQGYEQYF.

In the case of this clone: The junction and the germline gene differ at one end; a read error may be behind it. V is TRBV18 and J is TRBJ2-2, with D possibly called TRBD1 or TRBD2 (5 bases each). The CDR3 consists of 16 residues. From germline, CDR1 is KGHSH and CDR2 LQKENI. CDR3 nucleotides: TGTGCCAGCTCCCCACCTGGCAGGGAGAGCACCGGGGAGCTGTTTTTT. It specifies CASSPPGRESTGELFF.

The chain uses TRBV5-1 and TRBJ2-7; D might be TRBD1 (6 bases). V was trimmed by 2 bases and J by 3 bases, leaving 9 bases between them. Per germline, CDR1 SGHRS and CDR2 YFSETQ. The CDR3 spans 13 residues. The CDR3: CASSLQGDYEQYF. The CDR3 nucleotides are TGCGCCAGCAGCTTACAGGGTGACTACGAGCAGTACTTC.

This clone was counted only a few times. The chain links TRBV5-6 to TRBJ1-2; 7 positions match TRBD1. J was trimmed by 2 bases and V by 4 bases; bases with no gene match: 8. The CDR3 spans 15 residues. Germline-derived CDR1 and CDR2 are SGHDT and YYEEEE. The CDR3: CASSRTGQANYGYTF. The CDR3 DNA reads TGTGCCAGCAGCCGGACAGGACAGGCGAACTATGGCTACACCTTC.

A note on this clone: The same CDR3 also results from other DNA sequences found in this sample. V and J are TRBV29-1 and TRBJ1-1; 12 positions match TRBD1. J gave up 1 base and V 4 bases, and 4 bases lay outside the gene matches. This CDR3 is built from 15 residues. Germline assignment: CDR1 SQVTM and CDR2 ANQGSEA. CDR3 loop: CSVAGDRGPNTEAFF. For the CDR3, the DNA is TGCAGCGTTGCGGGGGACAGGGGGCCGAACACTGAAGCTTTCTTT.

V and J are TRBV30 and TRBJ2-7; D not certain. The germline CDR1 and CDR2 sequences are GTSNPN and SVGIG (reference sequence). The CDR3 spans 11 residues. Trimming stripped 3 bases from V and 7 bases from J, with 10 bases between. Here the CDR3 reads CAWSGLGEQYF. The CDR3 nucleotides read TGTGCCTGGAGCGGTCTGGGGGAGCAGTACTTC.

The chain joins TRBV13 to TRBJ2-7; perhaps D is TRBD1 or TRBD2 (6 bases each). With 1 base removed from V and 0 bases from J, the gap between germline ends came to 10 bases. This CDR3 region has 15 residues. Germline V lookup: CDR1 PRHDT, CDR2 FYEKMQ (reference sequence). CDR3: CASSLAGATSYEQYF. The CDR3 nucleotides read TGTGCCAGCAGCTTAGCGGGGGCGACCTCCTACGAGCAGTACTTC.

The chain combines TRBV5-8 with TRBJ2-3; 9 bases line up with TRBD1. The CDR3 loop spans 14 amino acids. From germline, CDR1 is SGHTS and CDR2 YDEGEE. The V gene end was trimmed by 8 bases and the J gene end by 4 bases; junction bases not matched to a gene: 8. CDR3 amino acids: CASGTGNIADTQYF. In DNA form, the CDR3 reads TGTGCCAGTGGGACAGGGAATATCGCAGATACGCAGTATTTT. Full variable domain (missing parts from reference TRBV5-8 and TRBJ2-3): EAGVTQSPTHLIKTRGQQATLRCSPISGHTSVYWYQQALGLGLQFLLWYDEGEERNRGNFPPRFSGRQFPNYSSELNVNALELEDSALYLCASGTGNIADTQYFGPGTRLTVL.

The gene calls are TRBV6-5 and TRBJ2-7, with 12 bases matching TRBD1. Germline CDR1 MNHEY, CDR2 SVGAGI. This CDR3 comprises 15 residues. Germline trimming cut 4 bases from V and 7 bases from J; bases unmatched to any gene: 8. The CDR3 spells CASSSAGTGGWEQYF. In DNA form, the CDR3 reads TGTGCCAGCAGTTCGGCCGGGACAGGGGGCTGGGAGCAGTACTTC.

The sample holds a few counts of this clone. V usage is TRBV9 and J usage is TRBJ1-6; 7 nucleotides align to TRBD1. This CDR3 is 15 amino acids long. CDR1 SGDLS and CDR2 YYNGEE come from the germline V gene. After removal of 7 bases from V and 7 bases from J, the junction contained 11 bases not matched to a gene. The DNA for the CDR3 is TGTGCCAGCCGATCGGACAGGATCGGAAATTCACCCCTCCACTTT. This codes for CASRSDRIGNSPLHF.

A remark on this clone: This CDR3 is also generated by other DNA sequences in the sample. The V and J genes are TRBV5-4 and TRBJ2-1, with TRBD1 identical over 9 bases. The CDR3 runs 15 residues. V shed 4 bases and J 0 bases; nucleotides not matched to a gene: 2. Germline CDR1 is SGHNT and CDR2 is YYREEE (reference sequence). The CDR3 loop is CASSRTGASYNEQFF. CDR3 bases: TGTGCCAGCAGCCGGACAGGGGCCTCCTACAATGAGCAGTTCTTC.

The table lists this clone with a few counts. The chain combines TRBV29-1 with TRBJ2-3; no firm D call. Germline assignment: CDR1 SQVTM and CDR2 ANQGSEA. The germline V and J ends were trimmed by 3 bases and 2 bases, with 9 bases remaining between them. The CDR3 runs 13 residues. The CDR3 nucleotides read TGCAGCGTTGACGGCTCACTCACAGATACGCAGTATTTT. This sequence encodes CSVDGSLTDTQYF.

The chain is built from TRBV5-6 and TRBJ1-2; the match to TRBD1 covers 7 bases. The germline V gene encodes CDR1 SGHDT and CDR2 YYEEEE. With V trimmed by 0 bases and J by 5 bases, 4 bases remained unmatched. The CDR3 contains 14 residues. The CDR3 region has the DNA TGTGCCAGCAGCTTGGCCACAGGGGTATATGGCTACACCTTC. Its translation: CASSLATGVYGYTF.

CDR3 in amino acids: CASRLSGQGQAFF. The CDR3 nucleotides read TGTGCCAGCAGGCTTTCCGGACAGGGCCAAGCTTTCTTT. The rearrangement uses TRBV11-1 and TRBJ1-1; 8 nucleotides align to TRBD1. The V gene end was trimmed by 6 bases and the J gene end by 9 bases; junction bases not matched to a gene: 9. Germline assignment: CDR1 SGHAT and CDR2 FQDESV (reference sequence). The CDR3 is made up of 13 amino acids.

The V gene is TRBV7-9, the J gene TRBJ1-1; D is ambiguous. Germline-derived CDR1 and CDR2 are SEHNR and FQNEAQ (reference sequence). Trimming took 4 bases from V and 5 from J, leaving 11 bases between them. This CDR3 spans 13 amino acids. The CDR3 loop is CASSSGALTEAFF. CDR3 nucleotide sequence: TGTGCCAGCAGCTCCGGCGCGTTAACTGAAGCTTTCTTT.

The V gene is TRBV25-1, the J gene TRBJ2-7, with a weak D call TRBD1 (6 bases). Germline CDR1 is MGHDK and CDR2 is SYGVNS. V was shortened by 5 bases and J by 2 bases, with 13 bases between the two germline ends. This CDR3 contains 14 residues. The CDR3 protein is CASSFTRGTYEQYF. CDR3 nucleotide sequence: TGTGCCAGCAGTTTTACCAGGGGAACCTACGAGCAGTACTTC.

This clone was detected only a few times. This chain's CDR3 is CASSATSGDYEQYF. CDR3 sequence (DNA): TGTGCCAGCAGTGCTACTAGCGGGGACTACGAGCAGTACTTC. The chain joins TRBV25-1 to TRBJ2-7; 10 nucleotides agree with TRBD2. Germline V CDR1 and CDR2: MGHDK, SYGVNS. V shed 4 bases and J 3 bases; nucleotides not matched to a gene: 3. The CDR3 extends over 14 amino acids.

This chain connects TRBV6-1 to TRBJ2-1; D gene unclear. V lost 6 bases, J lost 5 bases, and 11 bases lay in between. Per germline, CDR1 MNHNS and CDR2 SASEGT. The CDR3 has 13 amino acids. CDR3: CASRFWRHNEQFF. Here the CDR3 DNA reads TGTGCCAGCAGATTCTGGCGCCACAATGAGCAGTTCTTC.

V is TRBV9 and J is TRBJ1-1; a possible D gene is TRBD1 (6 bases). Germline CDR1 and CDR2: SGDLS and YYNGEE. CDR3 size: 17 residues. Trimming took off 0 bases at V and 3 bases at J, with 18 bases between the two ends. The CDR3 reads CASSVVPGATGHTEAFF. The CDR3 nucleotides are TGTGCCAGCAGCGTAGTGCCAGGGGCGACGGGCCACACTGAAGCTTTCTTT.

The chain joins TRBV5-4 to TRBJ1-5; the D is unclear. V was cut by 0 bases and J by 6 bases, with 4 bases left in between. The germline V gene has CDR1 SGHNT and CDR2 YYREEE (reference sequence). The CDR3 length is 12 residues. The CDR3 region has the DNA TGTGCCAGCAGCTTGGATGCTCAGCCCCAGCATTTT. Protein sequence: CASSLDAQPQHF.